Listed below are T cell receptor beta chains from one sample, sequenced in a study of cytomegalovirus exposure and HLA in healthy donors. TCRdb's copy holds only in-frame clones and misses some; the assay was immunoSEQ multiplex PCR. The repertoire holds some 86,000 clones, with 65% to 75% as singletons. The sequenced sample was PBMCs. All receptors derive from a man aged 25 to 40 in good health and CMV-seronegative. CDR3s include the opening cysteine and the closing phenylalanine or tryptophan. A D gene is named only where the DNA matches it firmly. Size tells how often a clone was seen (once, few, many) or the class of an expanded clone, and some rows leave it out.

TRBJ1-1	TRBD1	few	TRBV9	TGTGCCAGCAGCACCGGACAGGGGAACACTGAAGCTTTCTTT	CASSTGQGNTEAFF
TRBJ1-5	TRBD1	.	TRBV30	TGTGCCTGGAGACGGACAGGGAACAATCAGCCCCAGCATTTT	CAWRRTGNNQPQHF
TRBJ1-6	.	.	TRBV5-6	TGTGCCAGCAGCTGGGGCCTTTCACCCCTCCACTTT	CASSWGLSPLHF
TRBJ2-1	.	.	TRBV5-4	TGTGCCAGCAGCTTGTTAGGGGGGGGCAATGAGCAGTTCTTC	CASSLLGGGNEQFF
TRBJ2-1	TRBD1	few	TRBV6-1	TGTGCCAGCAGTGTTACAGGGGGATTAGGGGAGCAGTTCTTC	CASSVTGGLGEQFF
TRBJ2-3	TRBD1	.	TRBV7-9	TGTGCCAGCAGCGTCCGACGGGACAGGGCGAGAGATACGCAGTATTTT	CASSVRRDRARDTQYF
TRBJ1-1	TRBD1	.	TRBV9	TGTGCCAGCAGCGGGAAGGGGGCAATGAACACTGAAGCTTTCTTT	CASSGKGAMNTEAFF
TRBJ1-1	.	.	TRBV9	TGTGCCAGCAGCTCTATCGCAGGGGCCTCGAACACTGAAGCTTTCTTT	CASSSIAGASNTEAFF
TRBJ2-7	TRBD2	.	TRBV29-1	TGCAGCGTTGAAGATCGGACTAGCCCCGAGCAGTACTTC	CSVEDRTSPEQYF
TRBJ1-4	.	.	TRBV14	TGTGCCAGCAGCCAAGGGACCGGGACTCGGGAAAAACTGTTTTTT	CASSQGTGTREKLFF
TRBJ1-1	.	.	TRBV9	TGTGCCAGCAGCAGCAGGGCCGGGGGAACTGAAGCTTTCTTT	CASSSRAGGTEAFF
TRBJ2-7	.	.	TRBV5-1	TGCGCCAGCAGCCCCCGAGGCGCTACCTACGAGCAGTACTTC	CASSPRGATYEQYF
TRBJ2-2	TRBD2	.	TRBV5-1	TGCGCCAGCAGCCTTAACCCTAGTAGCGGGAGATACACCGGGGAGCTGTTTTTT	CASSLNPSSGRYTGELFF
TRBJ2-3	.	.	TRBV6-6	TGTGCCAGCAGTTACGGGTTTAAGGAGGAAGATACGCAGTATTTT	CASSYGFKEEDTQYF
TRBJ1-4	TRBD1	.	TRBV27	TGTGCCAGCAGTTCCTTTACAGGGGCCCCGCAAGAAAAACTGTTTTTT	CASSSFTGAPQEKLFF
TRBJ2-3	.	.	TRBV28	TGTGCCAGCAGTTTATGGATTAGCGGCACAGATACGCAGTATTTT	CASSLWISGTDTQYF
TRBJ2-7	TRBD1	.	TRBV27	TGTGCCAGCAGTATATCGACAGGGGGCTACGAGCAGTACTTC	CASSISTGGYEQYF
TRBJ2-7	.	few	TRBV29-1	TGCAGCGTCCACGTCCAATGGGCCGCCTTGGTAGAGCAGTACTTC	CSVHVQWAALVEQYF
TRBJ2-7	.	.	TRBV6-1	TGTGCCAGCAGTGGGCTGACTTCCTACGAGCAGTACTTC	CASSGLTSYEQYF
TRBJ2-5	TRBD1	.	TRBV29-1	TGCAGCGTTGAATGGGACAGGAGTCTGGAGACCCAGTACTTC	CSVEWDRSLETQYF
TRBJ2-1	.	.	TRBV19	TGTGCCAGTAGTATGCCCAGGGCCAATGAGCAGTTCTTC	CASSMPRANEQFF
TRBJ2-6	TRBD2	.	TRBV7-3	TGTGCCAGCAGCCATACACCGGGGGAGGGCTCTGGGGCCAACGTCCTGACTTTC	CASSHTPGEGSGANVLTF
TRBJ1-6	.	.	TRBV30	TGTGCCTGGAGTCCCAGGGTTAATTCACCCCTCCACTTT	CAWSPRVNSPLHF